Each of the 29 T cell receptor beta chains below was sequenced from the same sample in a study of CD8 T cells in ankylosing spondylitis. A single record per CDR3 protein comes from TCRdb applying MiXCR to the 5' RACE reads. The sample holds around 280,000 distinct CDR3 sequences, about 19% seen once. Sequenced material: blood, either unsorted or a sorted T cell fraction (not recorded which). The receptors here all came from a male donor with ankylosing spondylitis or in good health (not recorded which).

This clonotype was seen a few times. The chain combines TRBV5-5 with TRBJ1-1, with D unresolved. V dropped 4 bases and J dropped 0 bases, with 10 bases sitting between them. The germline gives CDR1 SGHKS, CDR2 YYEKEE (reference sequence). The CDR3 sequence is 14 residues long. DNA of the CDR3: TGTGCCAGCAGCCCCGGACGGGTGAACACTGAAGCTTTCTTT. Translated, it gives CASSPGRVNTEAFF.

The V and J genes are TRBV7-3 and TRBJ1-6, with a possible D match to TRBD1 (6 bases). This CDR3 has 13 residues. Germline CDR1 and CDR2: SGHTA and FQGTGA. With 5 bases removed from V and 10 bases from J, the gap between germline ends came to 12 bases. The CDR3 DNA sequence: TGTGCCAGCAGCGCGCAACAGGGATCACCCCTCCACTTT. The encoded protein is CASSAQQGSPLHF. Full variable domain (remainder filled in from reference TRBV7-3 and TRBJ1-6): GAGVSQTPSNKVTEKGKYVELRCDPISGHTALYWYRQSLGQGPEFLIYFQGTGAADDSGLPNDRFFAVRPEGSVSTLKIQRTERGDSAVYLCASSAQQGSPLHFGNGTRLTVT.

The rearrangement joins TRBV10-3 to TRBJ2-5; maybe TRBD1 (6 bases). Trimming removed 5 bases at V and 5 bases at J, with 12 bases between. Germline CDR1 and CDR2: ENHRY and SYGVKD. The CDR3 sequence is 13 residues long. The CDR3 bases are TGTGCCATCAGTTTGACAGGCCGGGAGACCCAGTACTTC. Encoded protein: CAISLTGRETQYF.

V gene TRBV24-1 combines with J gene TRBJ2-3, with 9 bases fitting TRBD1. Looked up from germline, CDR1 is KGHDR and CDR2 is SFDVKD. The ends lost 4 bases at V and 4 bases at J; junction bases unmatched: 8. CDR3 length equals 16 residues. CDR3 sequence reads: CATSESGQGNADTQYF. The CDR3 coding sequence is TGTGCCACCAGTGAGTCGGGACAGGGAAATGCAGATACGCAGTATTTT.

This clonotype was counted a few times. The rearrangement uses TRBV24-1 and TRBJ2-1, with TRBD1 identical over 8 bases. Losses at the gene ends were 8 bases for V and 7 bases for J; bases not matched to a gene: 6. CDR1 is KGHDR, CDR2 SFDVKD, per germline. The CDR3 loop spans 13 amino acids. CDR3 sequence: CATMGQVDNEQFF. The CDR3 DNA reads TGTGCCACCATGGGACAGGTGGATAATGAGCAGTTCTTC.

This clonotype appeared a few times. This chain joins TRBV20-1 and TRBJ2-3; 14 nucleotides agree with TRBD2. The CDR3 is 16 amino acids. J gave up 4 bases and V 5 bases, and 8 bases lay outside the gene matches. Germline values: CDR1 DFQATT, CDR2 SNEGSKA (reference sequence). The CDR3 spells CSAVRLAGGTADTQYF. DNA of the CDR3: TGCAGTGCTGTCCGACTAGCGGGAGGGACCGCAGATACGCAGTATTTT.

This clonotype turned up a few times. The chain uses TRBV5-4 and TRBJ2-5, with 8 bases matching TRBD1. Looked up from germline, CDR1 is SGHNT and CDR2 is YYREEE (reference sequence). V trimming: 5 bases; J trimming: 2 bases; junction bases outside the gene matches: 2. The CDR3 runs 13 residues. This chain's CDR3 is CASRGQAQETQYF. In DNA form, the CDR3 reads TGTGCCAGCAGGGGACAGGCTCAAGAGACCCAGTACTTC.

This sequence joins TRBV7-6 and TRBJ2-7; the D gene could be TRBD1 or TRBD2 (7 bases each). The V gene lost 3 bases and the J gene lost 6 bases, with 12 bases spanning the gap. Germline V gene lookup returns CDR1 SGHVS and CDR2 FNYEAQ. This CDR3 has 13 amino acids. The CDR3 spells CASSFSRGGEQYV. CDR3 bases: TGTGCCAGCAGCTTTTCCAGGGGGGGCGAGCAGTACGTC.

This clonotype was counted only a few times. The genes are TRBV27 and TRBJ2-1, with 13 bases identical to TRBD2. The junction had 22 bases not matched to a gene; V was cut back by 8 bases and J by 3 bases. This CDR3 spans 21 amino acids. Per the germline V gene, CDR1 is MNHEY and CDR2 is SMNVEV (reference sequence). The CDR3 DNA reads TGTGCCAGCTCCCTCAGAAGGGTTACTAGCGGGAGGGCCGGGTTCTACAATGAGCAGTTCTTC. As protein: CASSLRRVTSGRAGFYNEQFF.

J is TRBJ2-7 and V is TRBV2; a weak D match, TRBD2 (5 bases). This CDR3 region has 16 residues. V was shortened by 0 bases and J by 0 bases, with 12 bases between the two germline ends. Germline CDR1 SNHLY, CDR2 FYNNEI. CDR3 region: CASSEAGRRSSYEQYV. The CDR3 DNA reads TGTGCCAGCAGTGAAGCGGGCAGGAGGAGCTCCTACGAGCAGTACGTC.

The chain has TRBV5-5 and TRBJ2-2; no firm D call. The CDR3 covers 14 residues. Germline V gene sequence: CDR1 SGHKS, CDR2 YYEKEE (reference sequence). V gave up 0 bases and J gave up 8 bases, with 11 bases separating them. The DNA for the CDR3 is TGTGCCAGCAGCTTGGACCCGAAGGTGGGGGAGCTGTTTTTT. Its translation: CASSLDPKVGELFF.

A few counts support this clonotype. The CDR3 nucleotides read TGCAGCGTTGAGACTCTAGCGGCTGGAGAGACCCAGTACTTC. Protein product: CSVETLAAGETQYF. The chain employs TRBV29-1 and TRBJ2-5, with 7 positions matching TRBD2. Germline CDR1 is SQVTM and CDR2 is ANQGSEA. The CDR3 runs to 14 residues. V lost 3 bases to trimming and J lost 4 bases; unmatched junction nucleotides: 8.

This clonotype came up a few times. The CDR3 DNA is TGTGCCAGCATAGGGACTAGCGCACGCCAGTACTTC. Translated, it gives CASIGTSARQYF. V gene TRBV12-3 or TRBV12-4 combines with J gene TRBJ2-5; 10 bases are shared with TRBD2. The junction had 6 bases not matched to a gene; V was cut back by 7 bases and J by 10 bases. The CDR3 has 12 residues.

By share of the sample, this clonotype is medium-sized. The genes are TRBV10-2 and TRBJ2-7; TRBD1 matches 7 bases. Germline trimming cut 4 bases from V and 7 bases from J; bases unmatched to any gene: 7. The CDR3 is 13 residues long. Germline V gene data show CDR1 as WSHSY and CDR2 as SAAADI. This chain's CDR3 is CASSGTGAKEQYV. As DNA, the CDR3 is TGCGCCAGCAGTGGTACAGGGGCAAAGGAGCAGTACGTC.

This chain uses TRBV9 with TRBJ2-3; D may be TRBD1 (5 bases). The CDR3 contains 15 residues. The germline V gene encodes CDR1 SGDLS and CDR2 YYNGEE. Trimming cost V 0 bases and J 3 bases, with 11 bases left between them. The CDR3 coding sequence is TGTGCCAGCAGCGTAGTTGGGGCCAGTACAGATACGCAGTATTTT. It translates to CASSVVGASTDTQYF.

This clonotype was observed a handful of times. The CDR3 bases are TGCAGTGCCTGGTACCGGGCGGACACAGATACGCAGTATTTT. Translating gives CSAWYRADTDTQYF. The chain has TRBV20-1 and TRBJ2-3; D gene uncertain. This CDR3 is 14 amino acids long. Germline V gene lookup returns CDR1 DFQATT and CDR2 SNEGSKA (reference sequence). Trimming removed 6 bases at V and 2 bases at J, with 15 bases between.

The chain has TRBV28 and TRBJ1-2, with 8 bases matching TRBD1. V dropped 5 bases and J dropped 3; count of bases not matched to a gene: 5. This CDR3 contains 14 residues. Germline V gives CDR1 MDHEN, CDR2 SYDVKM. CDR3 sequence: CASSGGTGHYGYTF. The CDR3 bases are TGTGCCAGCAGTGGGGGGACAGGACACTATGGCTACACCTTC.

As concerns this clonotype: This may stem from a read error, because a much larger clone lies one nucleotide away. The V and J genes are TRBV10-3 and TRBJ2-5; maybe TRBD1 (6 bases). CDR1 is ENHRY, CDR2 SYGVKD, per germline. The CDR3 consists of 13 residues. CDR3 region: CAGSPSGEETQHF. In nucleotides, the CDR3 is TGTGCCGGATCCCCCTCAGGGGAAGAGACCCAGCACTTC.

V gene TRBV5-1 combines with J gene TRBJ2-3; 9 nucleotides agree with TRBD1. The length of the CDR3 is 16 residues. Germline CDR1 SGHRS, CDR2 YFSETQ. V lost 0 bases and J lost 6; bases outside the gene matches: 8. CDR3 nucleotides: TGCGCCAGCAGCTTGGACAGGGGGCTAACCATTGATACGCAGTATTTT. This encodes CASSLDRGLTIDTQYF.

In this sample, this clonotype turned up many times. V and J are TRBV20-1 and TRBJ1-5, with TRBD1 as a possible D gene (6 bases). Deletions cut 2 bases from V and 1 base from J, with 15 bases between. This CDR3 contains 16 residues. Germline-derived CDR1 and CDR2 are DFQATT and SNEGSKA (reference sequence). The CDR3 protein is CSARRGTAGSNQPQHF. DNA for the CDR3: TGCAGTGCTAGAAGGGGGACGGCCGGGAGCAATCAGCCCCAGCATTTT.

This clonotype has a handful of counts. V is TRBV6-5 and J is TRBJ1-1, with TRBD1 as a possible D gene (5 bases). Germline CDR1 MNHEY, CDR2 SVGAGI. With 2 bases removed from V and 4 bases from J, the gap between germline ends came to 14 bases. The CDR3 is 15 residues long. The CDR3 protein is CASSYPTGRGTEAFF. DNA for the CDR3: TGTGCCAGCAGTTACCCGACGGGGAGGGGCACTGAAGCTTTCTTT.

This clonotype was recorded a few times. The CDR3 DNA reads as TGTGCCACCAGCAGAGCCCGGACGGGGGATACGCAGTATTTT. Encoded protein: CATSRARTGDTQYF. This rearrangement joins TRBV15 to TRBJ2-3, with D possibly matching TRBD2 (5 bases). Between the trimmed V and J ends, which lost 1 base and 6 bases, there was a span of 11 bases. CDR3 length: 14 residues. The germline V gene encodes CDR1 LNHNV and CDR2 YYDKDF (reference sequence). The full variable domain, with the rest looked up from reference TRBV15 and TRBJ2-3, is DAMVIQNPRYQVTQFGKPVTLSCSQTLNHNVMYWYQQKSSQAPKLLFHYYDKDFNNEADTPDNFQSRRPNTSFCFLDIRSPGLGDTAMYLCATSRARTGDTQYFGPGTRLTVL.

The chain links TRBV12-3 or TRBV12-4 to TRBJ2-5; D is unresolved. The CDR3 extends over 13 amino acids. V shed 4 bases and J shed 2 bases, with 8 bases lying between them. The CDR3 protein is CASSSAEQETQYF. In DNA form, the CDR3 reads TGTGCCAGCAGTTCAGCAGAACAAGAGACCCAGTACTTC.

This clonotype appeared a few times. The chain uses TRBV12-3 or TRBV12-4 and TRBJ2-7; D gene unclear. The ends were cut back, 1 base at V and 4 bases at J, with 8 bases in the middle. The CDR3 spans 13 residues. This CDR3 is CASSLGETYEQYV. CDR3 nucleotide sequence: TGTGCCAGCAGTTTAGGGGAAACTTACGAGCAGTACGTC.

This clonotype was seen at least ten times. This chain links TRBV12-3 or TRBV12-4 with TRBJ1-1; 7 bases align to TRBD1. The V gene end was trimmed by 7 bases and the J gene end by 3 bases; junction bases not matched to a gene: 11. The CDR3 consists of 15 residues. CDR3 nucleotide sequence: TGTGCCAGCAACCCTAACAGGGGAGGGTACACTGAAGCTTTCTTT. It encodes CASNPNRGGYTEAFF.

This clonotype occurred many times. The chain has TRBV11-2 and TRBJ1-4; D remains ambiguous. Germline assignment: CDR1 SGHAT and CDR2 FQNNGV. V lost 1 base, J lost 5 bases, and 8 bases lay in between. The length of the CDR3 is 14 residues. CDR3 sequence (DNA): TGTGCCAGCAGCTTAGGACACATGAATGAAAAACTGTTTTTT. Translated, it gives CASSLGHMNEKLFF.

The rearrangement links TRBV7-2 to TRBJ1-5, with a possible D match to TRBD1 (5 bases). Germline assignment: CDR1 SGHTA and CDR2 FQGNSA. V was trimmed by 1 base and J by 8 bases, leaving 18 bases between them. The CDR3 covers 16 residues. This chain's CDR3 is CASSLGAGRVGEPQHF. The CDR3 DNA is TGTGCCAGCAGCTTAGGAGCAGGCAGGGTGGGTGAGCCCCAGCATTTT. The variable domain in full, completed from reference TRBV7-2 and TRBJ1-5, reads GAGVSQSPSNKVTEKGKDVELRCDPISGHTALYWYRQSLGQGLEFLIYFQGNSAPDKSGLPSDRFSAERTGGSVSTLTIQRTQQEDSAVYLCASSLGAGRVGEPQHFGDGTRLSIL.

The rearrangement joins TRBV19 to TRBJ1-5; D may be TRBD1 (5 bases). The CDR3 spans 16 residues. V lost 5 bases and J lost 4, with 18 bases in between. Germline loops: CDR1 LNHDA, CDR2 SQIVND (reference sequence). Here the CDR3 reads CASSGNGGALNQPQHF. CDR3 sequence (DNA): TGTGCCAGTAGTGGGAATGGTGGGGCCCTAAATCAGCCCCAGCATTTT.

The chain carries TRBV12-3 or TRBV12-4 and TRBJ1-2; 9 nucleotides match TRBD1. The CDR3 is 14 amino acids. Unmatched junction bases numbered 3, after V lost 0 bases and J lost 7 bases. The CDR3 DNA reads TGTGCCAGCAGTTTAGCGGGACAGGGTGCTGGCTACACCTTC. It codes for CASSLAGQGAGYTF.